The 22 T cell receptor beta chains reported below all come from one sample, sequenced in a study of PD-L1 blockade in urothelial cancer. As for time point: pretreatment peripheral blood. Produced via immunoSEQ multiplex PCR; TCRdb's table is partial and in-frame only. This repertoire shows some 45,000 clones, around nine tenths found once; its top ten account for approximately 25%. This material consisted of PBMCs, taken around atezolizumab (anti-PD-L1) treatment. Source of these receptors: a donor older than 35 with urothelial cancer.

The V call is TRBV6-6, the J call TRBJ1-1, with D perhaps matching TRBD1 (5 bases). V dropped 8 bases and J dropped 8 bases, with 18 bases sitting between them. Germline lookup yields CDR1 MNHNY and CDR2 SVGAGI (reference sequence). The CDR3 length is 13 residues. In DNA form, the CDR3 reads TGTGCCAGCTGGGGGGAGTGGGGGACCGAAGCTTTCTTT. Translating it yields CASWGEWGTEAFF.

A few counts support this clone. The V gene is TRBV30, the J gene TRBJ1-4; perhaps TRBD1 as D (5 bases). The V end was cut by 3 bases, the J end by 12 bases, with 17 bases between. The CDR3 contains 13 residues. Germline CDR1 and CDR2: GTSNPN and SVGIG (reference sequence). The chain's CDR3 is CAWSSQSPGELFF. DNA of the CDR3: TGTGCCTGGAGCTCACAGTCTCCGGGGGAACTGTTTTTT.

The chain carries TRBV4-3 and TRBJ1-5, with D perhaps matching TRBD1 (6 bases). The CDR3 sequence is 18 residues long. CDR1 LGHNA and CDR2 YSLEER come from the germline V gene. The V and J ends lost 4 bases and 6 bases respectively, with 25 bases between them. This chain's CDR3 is CASSLRQADTDRGQPQHF. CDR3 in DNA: TGCGCCAGCAGCCTCCGACAGGCCGATACAGACCGAGGTCAGCCCCAGCATTTT.

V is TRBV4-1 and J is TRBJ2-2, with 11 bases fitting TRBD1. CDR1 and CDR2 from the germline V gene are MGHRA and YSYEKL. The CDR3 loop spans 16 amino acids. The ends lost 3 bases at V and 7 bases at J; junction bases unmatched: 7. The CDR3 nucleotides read TGCGCCAGCAGCCACATGGGACAGGGGGTCGGCGGGGAGCTGTTTTTT. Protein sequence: CASSHMGQGVGGELFF.

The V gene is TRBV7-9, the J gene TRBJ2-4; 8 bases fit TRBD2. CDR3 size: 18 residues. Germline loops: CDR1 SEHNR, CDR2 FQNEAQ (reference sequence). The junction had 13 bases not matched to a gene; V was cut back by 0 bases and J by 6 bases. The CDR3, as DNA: TGTGCCAGCAGCTTAGCCACCACTAGCGGAGCCAGAGGAAACATTCAGTACTTC. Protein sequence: CASSLATTSGARGNIQYF.

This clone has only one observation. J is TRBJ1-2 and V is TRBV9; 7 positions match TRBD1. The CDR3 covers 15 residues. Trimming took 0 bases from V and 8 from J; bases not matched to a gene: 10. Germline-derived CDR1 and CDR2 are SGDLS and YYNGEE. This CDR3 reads CASSVGGQGEWGYTF. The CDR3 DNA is TGTGCCAGCAGCGTAGGAGGGCAGGGGGAATGGGGCTACACCTTC.

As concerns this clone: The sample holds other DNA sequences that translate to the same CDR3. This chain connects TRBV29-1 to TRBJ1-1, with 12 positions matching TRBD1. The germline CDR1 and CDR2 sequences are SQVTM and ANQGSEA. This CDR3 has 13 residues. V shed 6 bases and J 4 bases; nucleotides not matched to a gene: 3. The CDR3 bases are TGCAGCGTGGGACAGGGGGCCGGCACTGAAGCTTTCTTT. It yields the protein CSVGQGAGTEAFF.

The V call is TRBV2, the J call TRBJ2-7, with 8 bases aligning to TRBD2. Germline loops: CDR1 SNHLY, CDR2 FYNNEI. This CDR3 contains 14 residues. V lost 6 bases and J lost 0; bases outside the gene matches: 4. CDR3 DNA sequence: TGTGCCAGCAGAGTGACTAGCGACTCCTACGAGCAGTACTTC. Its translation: CASRVTSDSYEQYF.

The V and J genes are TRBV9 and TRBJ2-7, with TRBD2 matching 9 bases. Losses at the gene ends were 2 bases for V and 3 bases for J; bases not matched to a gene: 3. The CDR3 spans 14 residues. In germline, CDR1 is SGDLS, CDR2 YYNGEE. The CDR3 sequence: CASSVGGGVYEQYF. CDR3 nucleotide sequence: TGTGCCAGCAGCGTGGGCGGGGGGGTCTACGAGCAGTACTTC.

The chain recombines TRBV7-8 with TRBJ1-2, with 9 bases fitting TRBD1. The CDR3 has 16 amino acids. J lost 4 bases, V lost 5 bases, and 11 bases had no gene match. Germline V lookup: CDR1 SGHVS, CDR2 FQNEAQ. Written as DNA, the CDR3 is TGTGCCAGCAGCACCGGGACAGGGCAAGGGGGCTATGGCTACACCTTC. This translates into CASSTGTGQGGYGYTF.

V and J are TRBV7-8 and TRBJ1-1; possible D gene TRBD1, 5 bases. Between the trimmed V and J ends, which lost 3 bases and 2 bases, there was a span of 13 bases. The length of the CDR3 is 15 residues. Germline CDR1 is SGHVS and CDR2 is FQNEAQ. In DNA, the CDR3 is TGTGCCAGCAGCTTGGGGGGACGCCTCAACACTGAAGCTTTCTTT. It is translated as CASSLGGRLNTEAFF.

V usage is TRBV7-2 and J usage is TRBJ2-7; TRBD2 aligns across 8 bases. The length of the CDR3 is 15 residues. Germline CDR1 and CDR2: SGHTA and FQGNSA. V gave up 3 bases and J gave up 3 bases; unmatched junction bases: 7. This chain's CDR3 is CASSLWSGSNYEQYF. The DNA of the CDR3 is TGTGCCAGCAGCTTGTGGAGCGGGAGTAACTACGAGCAGTACTTC.

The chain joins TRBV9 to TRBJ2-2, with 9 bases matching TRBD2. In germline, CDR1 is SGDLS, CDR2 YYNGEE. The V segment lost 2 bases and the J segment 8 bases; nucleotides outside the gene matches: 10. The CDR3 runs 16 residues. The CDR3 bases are TGTGCCAGCAGCGTCCCCCTTGCGGGAGGGCGGGGGGAGCTGTTTTTT. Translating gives CASSVPLAGGRGELFF.

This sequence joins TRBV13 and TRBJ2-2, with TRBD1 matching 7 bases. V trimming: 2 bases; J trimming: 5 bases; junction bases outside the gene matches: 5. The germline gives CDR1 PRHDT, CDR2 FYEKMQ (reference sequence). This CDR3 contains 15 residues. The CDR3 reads CASSLTGRGTGELFF. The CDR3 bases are TGTGCCAGCAGCTTAACGGGCAGGGGGACCGGGGAGCTGTTTTTT.

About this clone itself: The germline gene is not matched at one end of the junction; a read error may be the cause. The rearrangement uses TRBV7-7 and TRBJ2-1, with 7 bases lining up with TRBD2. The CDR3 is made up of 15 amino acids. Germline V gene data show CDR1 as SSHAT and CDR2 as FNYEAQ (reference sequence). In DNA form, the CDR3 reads TGTGCTAGCAGCCCAGGGCGGGAGACGGGCAATGAGCAGTTCTTC. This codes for CASSPGRETGNEQFF.

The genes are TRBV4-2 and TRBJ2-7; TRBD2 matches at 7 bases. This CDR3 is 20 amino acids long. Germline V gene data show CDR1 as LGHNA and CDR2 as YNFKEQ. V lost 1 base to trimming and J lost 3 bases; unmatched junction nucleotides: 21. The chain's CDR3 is CASSQGPPALGGSRDYEQYF. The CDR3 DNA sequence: TGTGCCAGCAGCCAAGGCCCCCCCGCCCTGGGCGGGAGTAGGGACTACGAGCAGTACTTC.

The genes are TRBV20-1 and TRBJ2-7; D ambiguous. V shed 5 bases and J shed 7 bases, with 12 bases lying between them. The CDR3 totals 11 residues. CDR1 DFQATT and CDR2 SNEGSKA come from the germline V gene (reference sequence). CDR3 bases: TGCAGTGCTCCCCTAGGAGTGGAGCAGTACTTC. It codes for CSAPLGVEQYF.

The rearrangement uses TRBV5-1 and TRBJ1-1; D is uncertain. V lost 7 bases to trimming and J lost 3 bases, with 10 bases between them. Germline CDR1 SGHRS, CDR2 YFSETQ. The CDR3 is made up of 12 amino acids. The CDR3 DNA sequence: TGCGCCAGCGGAACTGAGGACACTGAAGCTTTCTTT. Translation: CASGTEDTEAFF. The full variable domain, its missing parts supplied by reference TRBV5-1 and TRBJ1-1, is KAGVTQTPRYLIKTRGQQVTLSCSPISGHRSVSWYQQTPGQGLQFLFEYFSETQRNKGNFPGRFSGRQFSNSRSEMNVSTLELGDSALYLCASGTEDTEAFFGQGTRLTVV.

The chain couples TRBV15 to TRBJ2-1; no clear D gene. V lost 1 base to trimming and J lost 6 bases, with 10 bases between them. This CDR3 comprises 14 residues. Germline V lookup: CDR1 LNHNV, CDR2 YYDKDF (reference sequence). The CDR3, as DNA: TGTGCCACCAGCAGAGGGGTTGGGCGCAATGAGCAGTTCTTC. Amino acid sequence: CATSRGVGRNEQFF.

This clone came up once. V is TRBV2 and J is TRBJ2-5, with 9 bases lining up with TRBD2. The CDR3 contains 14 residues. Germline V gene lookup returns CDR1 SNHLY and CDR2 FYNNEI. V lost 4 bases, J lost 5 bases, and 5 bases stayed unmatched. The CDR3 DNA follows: TGTGCCAGCAGTGGGGGACTAGCTTTGGAGACCCAGTACTTC. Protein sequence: CASSGGLALETQYF.

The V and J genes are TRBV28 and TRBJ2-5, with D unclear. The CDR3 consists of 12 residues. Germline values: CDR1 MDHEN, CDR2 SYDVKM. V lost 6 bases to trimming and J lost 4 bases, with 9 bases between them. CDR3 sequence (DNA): TGTGCCAGCAGGAGGCAGCCAGAGACCCAGTACTTC. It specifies CASRRQPETQYF.

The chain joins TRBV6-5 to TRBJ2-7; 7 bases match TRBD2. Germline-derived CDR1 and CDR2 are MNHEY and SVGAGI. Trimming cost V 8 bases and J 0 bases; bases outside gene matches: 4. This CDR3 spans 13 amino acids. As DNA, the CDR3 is TGTGCCAGCGCCCGCGGGAGCTCCTACGAGCAGTACTTC. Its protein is CASARGSSYEQYF.